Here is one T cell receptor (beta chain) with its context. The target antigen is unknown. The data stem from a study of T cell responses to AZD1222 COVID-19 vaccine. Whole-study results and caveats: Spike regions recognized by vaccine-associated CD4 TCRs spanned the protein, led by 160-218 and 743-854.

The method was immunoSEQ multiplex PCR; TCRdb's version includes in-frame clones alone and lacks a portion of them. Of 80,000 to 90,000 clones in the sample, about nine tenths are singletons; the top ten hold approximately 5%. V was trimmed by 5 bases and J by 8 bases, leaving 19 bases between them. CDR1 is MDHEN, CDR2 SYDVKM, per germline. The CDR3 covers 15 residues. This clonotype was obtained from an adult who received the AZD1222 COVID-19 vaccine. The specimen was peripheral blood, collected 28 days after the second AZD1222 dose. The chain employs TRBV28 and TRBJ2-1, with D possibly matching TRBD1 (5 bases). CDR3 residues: CASSGVKGSKYEQFF. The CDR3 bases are TGTGCCAGCAGTGGCGTTAAGGGGTCCAAGTATGAGCAGTTCTTC.